This section outlines one T cell receptor (beta chain) sequence together with its context. Its antigen is not known. This CDR3 has 14 residues. Deletions cut 3 bases from V and 5 bases from J, with 11 bases between. Looked up from germline, CDR1 is MDHEN and CDR2 is SYDVKM. Unique molecular identifiers had been added to the TCR beta cDNA libraries. T cells numbering about 0.95 to 10 million gave rise to roughly 0.5 million cDNA molecules. Each CDR3 protein is one row after TCRdb ran MiXCR on the PCR reads. Of 400,000 to 500,000 distinct CDR3 sequences listed, 39% are singletons. These data originate in a study of post-analysis software for immune sequencing data. Study-level findings and limits: The study found significantly lower normalized Chao1 diversity in multiple sclerosis patients than in controls. Compared with controls, patients had more of roughly 5 TRBV segments, including TRBV5-6, TRBV5-1 and TRBV20-1.

The sequence came from a girl between 2 and 10 years old with multiple sclerosis. The material sequenced was blood. The V gene is TRBV28, the J gene TRBJ2-1; possible D gene TRBD1, 5 bases. CDR3 bases: TGTGCCAGCAGTTTTATAGGACACAACAATGAGCAGTTCTTC. Translated: CASSFIGHNNEQFF.